This TCR beta chain was sequenced in a study of blood T cell repertoires in COVID-19. The wider study: Acute and convalescent COVID-19 specimens originated in the United States, Italy and Spain.

As concerns this clone: This sample includes further DNA sequences coding for the same CDR3.

The Seattle site enrolled patients during active infection and followed them longitudinally. V shed 5 bases and J shed 1 base, with 8 bases lying between them. CDR3 size: 13 residues. The germline CDR1 and CDR2 sequences are SGHTA and FQGTGA. Generated by immunoSEQ multiplex PCR, the TCRdb table keeps only in-frame clones and is missing some. The sample contains around 220,000 clones, approximately 80% of which appear only once. The chain uses TRBV7-3 and TRBJ1-1; D is unclear. The clonotype comes from a woman aged 80 or older with COVID-19, enrolled during active disease. Input material: peripheral blood. CDR3 residues: CASSPQKNTEAFF. For the CDR3, the DNA is TGTGCCAGCAGCCCACAAAAGAACACTGAAGCTTTCTTT.